This TCR beta chain was found in a study of low-dose radiotherapy and immunotherapy resistance in tumors. The overall study: Doses delivered to Cohort 2 were 1 Gy per fraction every two weeks, amounting to 13 Gy over 26 weeks. Aspirin was taken orally by patients at 300 mg daily for four cycles from cycle 1 day 1.

The time point: before trial treatment. This CDR3 comprises 12 residues. Germline-derived CDR1 and CDR2 are MNHEY and SVGEGT. V was cut by 6 bases and J by 2 bases, with 8 bases left in between. This clonotype came up many times. TRAV- and TRBV-specific primers, spanning alpha and beta chains, primed first-strand cDNA. With a V-primer adapter and a constant-region primer, TCRs were amplified for 20 PCR cycles. TCRdb re-called the reads through MiXCR, storing one row per CDR3 protein. The sample lists 54,000 or so distinct CDR3 sequences, roughly 24% occurring once. V and J are TRBV6-2 or TRBV6-3 and TRBJ2-7; D not resolved. The starting material was PBMCs, obtained before treatment. This receptor was obtained from a male donor with prostate cancer. CDR3 DNA: TGTGCCAGCAGGAATAGCCCCTACGAGCAGTACTTC. This codes for CASRNSPYEQYF.